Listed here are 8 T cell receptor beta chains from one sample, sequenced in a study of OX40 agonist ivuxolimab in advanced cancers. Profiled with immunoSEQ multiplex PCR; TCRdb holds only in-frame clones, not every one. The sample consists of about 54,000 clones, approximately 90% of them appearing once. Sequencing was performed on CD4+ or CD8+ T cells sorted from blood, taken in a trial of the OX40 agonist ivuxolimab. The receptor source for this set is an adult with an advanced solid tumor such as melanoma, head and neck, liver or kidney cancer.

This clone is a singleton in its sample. The CDR3, as DNA: TGTGCCAGCAGCTCATGGACAGGGAACACTGAAGCTTTCTTT. As protein: CASSSWTGNTEAFF. The J gene is TRBJ1-1, the V gene TRBV13; 7 nucleotides agree with TRBD1. Germline loops: CDR1 PRHDT, CDR2 FYEKMQ (reference sequence). The V and J ends lost 4 bases and 1 base, in that order; junction bases with no gene match: 3. CDR3 length: 14 residues.

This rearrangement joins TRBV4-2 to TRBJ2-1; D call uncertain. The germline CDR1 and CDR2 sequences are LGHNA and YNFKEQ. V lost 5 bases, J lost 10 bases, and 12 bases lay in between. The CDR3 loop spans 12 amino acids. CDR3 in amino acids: CASSLAAWEQFF. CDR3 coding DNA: TGTGCCAGCAGCTTGGCAGCTTGGGAGCAGTTCTTC.

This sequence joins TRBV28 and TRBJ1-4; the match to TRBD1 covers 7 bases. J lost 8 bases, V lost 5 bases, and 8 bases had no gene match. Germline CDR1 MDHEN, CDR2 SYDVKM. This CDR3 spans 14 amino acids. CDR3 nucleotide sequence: TGTGCCAGCAGTCGAGGGACAGCCTTCGAAAAACTGTTTTTT. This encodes CASSRGTAFEKLFF.

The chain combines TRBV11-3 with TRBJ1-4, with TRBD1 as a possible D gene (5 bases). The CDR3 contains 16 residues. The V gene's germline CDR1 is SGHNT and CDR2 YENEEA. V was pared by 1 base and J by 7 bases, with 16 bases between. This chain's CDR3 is CASSLGGVRIVEKLFF. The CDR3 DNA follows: TGTGCCAGCAGCTTAGGAGGGGTTCGGATTGTTGAAAAACTGTTTTTT. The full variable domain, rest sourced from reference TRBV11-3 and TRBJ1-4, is EAGVVQSPRYKIIEKKQPVAFWCNPISGHNTLYWYLQNLGQGPELLIRYENEEAVDDSQLPKDRFSAERLKGVDSTLKIQPAELGDSAVYLCASSLGGVRIVEKLFFGSGTQLSVL.

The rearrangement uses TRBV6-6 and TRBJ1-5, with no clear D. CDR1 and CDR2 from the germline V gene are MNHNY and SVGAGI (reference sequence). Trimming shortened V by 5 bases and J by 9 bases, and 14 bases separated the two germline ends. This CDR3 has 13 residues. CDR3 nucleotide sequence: TGTGCCAGCAGTGCGTGGCAGGTGGGGCCCCAGCATTTT. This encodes CASSAWQVGPQHF.

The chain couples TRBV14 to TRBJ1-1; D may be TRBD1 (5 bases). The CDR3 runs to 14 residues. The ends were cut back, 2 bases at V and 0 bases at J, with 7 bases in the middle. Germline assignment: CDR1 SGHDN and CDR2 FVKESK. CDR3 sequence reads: CASSQPGMNTEAFF. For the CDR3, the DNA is TGTGCCAGCAGCCAACCAGGGATGAACACTGAAGCTTTCTTT.

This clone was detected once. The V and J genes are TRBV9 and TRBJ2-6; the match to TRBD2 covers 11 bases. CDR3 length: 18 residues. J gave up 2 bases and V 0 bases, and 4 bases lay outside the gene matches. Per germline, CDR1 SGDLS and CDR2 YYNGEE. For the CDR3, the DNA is TGTGCCAGCAGCGTAGAGATTAGCGGGGGGGCTGGGGCCAACGTCCTGACTTTC. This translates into CASSVEISGGAGANVLTF.

The CDR3 reads CASSLDQVDGEAFF. The DNA of the CDR3 is TGTGCCAGCAGCTTGGACCAAGTCGATGGTGAAGCTTTCTTT. The rearrangement uses TRBV11-2 and TRBJ1-1; D remains ambiguous. The V end lost 3 bases, the J end lost 7 bases, and 15 bases lay between the germline ends. This CDR3 region has 14 residues. From germline, CDR1 is SGHAT and CDR2 FQNNGV.